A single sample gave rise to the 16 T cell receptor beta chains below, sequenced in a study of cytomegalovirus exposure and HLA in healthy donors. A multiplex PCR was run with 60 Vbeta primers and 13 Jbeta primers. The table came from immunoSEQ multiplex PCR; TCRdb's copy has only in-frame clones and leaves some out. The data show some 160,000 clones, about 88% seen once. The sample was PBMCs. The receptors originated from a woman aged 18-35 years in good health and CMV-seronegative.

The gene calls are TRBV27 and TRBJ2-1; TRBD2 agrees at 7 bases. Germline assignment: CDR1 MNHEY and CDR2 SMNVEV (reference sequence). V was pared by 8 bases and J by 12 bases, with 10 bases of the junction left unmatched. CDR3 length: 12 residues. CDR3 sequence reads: CASGGDSVGQFF. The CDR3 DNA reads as TGTGCCAGCGGGGGGGATAGCGTTGGGCAGTTCTTC.

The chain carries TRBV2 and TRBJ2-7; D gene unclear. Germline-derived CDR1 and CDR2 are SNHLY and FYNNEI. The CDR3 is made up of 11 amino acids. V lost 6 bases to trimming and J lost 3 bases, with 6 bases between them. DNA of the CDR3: TGTGCCAGCAGCCCCCACTACGAGCAGTACTTC. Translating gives CASSPHYEQYF.

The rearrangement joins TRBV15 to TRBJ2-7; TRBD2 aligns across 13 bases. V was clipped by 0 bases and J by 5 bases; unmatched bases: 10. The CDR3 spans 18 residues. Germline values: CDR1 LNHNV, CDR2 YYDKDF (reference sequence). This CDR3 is CATSRDGLAGDPSDEQYF. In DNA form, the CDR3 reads TGTGCCACCAGCAGAGATGGACTAGCGGGGGACCCATCCGACGAGCAGTACTTC.

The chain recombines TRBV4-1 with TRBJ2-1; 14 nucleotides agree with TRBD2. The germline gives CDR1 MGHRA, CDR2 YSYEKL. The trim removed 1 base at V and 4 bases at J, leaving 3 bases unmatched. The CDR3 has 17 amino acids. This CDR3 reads CASSQAGLAGAYNEQFF. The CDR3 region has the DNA TGCGCCAGCAGCCAAGCGGGACTAGCGGGAGCGTACAATGAGCAGTTCTTC.

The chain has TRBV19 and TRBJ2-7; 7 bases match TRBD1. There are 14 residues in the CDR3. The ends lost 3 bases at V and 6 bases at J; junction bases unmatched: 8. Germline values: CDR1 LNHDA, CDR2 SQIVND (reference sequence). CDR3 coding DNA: TGTGCCAGTAGTATCGGGACAGTCTCTGTCGAGCAGTACTTC. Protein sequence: CASSIGTVSVEQYF.

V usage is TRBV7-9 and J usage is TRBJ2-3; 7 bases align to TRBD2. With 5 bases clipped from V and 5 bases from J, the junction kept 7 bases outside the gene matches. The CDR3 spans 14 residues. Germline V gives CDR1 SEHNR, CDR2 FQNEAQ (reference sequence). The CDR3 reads CASSPRLAQDTQYF. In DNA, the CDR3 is TGTGCCAGCAGCCCGCGACTAGCCCAAGATACGCAGTATTTT.

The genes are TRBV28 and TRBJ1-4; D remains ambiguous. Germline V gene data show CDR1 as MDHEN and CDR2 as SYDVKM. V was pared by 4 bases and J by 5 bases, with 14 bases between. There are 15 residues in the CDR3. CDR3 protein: CASSSTTQANEKLFF. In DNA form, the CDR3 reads TGTGCCAGCAGTTCCACGACGCAGGCGAATGAAAAACTGTTTTTT.

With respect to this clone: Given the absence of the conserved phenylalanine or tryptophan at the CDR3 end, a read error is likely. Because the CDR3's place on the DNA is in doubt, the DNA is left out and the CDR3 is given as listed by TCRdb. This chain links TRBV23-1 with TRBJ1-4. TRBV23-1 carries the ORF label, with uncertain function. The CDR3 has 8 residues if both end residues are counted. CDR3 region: CASSPTFS.

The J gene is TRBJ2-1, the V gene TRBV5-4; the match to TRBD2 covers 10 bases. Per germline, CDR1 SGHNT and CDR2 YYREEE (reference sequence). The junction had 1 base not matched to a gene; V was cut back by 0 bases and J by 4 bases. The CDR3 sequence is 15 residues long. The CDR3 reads CASSLGTSGYNEQFF. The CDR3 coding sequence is TGTGCCAGCAGCTTGGGGACTAGCGGATACAATGAGCAGTTCTTC.

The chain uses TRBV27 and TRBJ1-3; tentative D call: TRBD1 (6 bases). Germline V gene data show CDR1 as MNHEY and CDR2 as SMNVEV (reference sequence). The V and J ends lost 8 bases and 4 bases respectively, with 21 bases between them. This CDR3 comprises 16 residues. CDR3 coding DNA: TGTGCCAGCTCCCGGTCGACAGGCGGCGCGGGAAACACCATATATTTT. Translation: CASSRSTGGAGNTIYF.

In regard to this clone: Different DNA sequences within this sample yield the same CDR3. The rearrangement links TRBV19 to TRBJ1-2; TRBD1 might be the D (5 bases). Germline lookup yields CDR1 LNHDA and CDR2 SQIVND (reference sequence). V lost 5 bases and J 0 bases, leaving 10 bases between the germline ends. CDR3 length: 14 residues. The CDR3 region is CASSRGGTNYGYTF. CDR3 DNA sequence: TGTGCCAGTAGTCGGGGGGGGACTAACTATGGCTACACCTTC.

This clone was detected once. CDR3 DNA sequence: TGTGCCAGCAGCGCATGGCCTAGCGGGTCGGAAGAAGAGACCCAGTACTTC. Residues: CASSAWPSGSEEETQYF. This chain uses TRBV9 with TRBJ2-5; 8 positions match TRBD2. This CDR3 is built from 17 residues. The V and J ends lost 3 bases and 3 bases, in that order; junction bases with no gene match: 13. Germline loops: CDR1 SGDLS, CDR2 YYNGEE. The full variable domain, rest sourced from reference TRBV9 and TRBJ2-5, is DSGVTQTPKHLITATGQRVTLRCSPRSGDLSVYWYQQSLDQGLQFLIQYYNGEERAKGNILERFSAQQFPDLHSELNLSSLELGDSALYFCASSAWPSGSEEETQYFGPGTRLLVL.

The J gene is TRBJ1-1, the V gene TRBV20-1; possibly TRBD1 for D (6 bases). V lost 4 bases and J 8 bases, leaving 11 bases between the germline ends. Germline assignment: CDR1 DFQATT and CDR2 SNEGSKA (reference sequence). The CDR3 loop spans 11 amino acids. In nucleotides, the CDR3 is TGCAGTGCTAAACTGACAGGCGAAGCTTTCTTT. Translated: CSAKLTGEAFF.

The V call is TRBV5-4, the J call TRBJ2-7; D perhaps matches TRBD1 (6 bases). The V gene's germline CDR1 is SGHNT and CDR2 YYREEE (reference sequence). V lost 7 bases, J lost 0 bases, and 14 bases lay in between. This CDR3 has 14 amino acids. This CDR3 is CASQDSFTSYEQYF. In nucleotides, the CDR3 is TGTGCCAGCCAGGACAGCTTTACCTCCTACGAGCAGTACTTC.

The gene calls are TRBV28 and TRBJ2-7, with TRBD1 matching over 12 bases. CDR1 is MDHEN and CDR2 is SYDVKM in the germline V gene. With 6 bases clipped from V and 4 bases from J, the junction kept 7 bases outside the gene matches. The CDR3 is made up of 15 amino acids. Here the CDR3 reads CASRPPGQGAYEQYF. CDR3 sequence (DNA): TGTGCCAGCAGACCACCGGGACAGGGGGCTTACGAGCAGTACTTC.

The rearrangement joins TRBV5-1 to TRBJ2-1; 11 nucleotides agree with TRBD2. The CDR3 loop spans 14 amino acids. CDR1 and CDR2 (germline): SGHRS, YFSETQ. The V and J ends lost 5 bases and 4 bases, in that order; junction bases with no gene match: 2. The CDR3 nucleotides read TGCGCCAGCAGAAGGACTAGCGGGTACAATGAGCAGTTCTTC. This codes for CASRRTSGYNEQFF. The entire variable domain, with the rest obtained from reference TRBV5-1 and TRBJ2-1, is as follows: KAGVTQTPRYLIKTRGQQVTLSCSPISGHRSVSWYQQTPGQGLQFLFEYFSETQRNKGNFPGRFSGRQFSNSRSEMNVSTLELGDSALYLCASRRTSGYNEQFFGPGTRLTVL.